These T cell receptor beta chains were read from a single sample in a study of CD4+ T cells in melanoma. The protocol was immunoSEQ multiplex PCR, while the TCRdb copy is restricted to in-frame clones and leaves out a portion. The table has about 11,000 clones, over 60% seen once. Sequencing used cells from a culture (not recorded whether cultured in vitro). All receptors come from a human donor with melanoma. CDR3s leave out the opening cysteine and the closing phenylalanine or tryptophan.

J gene: TRBJ1-3; V gene: TRBV30; CDR3 protein: ARRTPTGNTIY
J gene: TRBJ1-2; V gene: TRBV6-6; CDR3 protein: ASSYGTSPSNPYYT
J gene: TRBJ1-3; V gene: TRBV5-1; CDR3 protein: ASSLVFGAQSSGNTIY
J gene: TRBJ2-7; V gene: TRBV12-5; CDR3 protein: ASGLASMGGNSGEQY
J gene: TRBJ1-2; V gene: TRBV6-6; CDR3 protein: ASSYSPTPSYYGYT
J gene: TRBJ2-5; V gene: TRBV6-5; CDR3 protein: ASRRTGTQETQY
J gene: TRBJ2-1; V gene: TRBV7-3; CDR3 protein: ASSPKGIGGIEEQF
J gene: TRBJ2-5; V gene: TRBV30; CDR3 protein: AWSSLGRSYQETQY
J gene: TRBJ2-1; V gene: TRBV5-1; CDR3 protein: ASSLSGAGPNEQF
J gene: TRBJ1-5; V gene: TRBV6-1; CDR3 protein: ASSPTGFPNQPQH
J gene: TRBJ2-3; V gene: TRBV19; CDR3 protein: ASSMKASGGATSSTDTQY
J gene: TRBJ1-5; V gene: TRBV7-7; CDR3 protein: ASSAGYGNQPQH
J gene: TRBJ2-3; V gene: TRBV5-1; CDR3 protein: ASSSGGHPTDTQY
J gene: TRBJ1-1; V gene: TRBV5-1; CDR3 protein: ASSIQGGDTEAF
J gene: TRBJ1-1; V gene: TRBV6-5; CDR3 protein: ASSYSTGYTEAF
J gene: TRBJ2-2; V gene: TRBV18; CDR3 protein: ASSPSRDSLTGELF
J gene: TRBJ1-4; V gene: TRBV27; CDR3 protein: ASSLRAHYPNEKLF
J gene: TRBJ2-1; V gene: TRBV7-3; CDR3 protein: ASSSRLAGLNEQF
J gene: TRBJ1-6; V gene: TRBV30; CDR3 protein: AWSGGQGIFNSPLH
J gene: TRBJ2-3; V gene: TRBV29-1; CDR3 protein: STRESAASNTQY
J gene: TRBJ1-4; V gene: TRBV6-6; CDR3 protein: ASRRERGNEKLF
J gene: TRBJ1-1; V gene: TRBV18; CDR3 protein: ASSPDRLTAGTEAF
J gene: TRBJ1-1; V gene: TRBV27; CDR3 protein: ASSLGGSEAF
J gene: TRBJ1-2; V gene: TRBV9; CDR3 protein: ASSVLGGGYT
J gene: TRBJ1-1; V gene: TRBV6-1; CDR3 protein: ASSEQKNTEAF
J gene: TRBJ2-5; V gene: TRBV4-2; CDR3 protein: ASSQEGQSVETQY
J gene: TRBJ1-1; V gene: TRBV19; CDR3 protein: ASSITAGRANTEAF
J gene: TRBJ1-1; V gene: TRBV7-8; CDR3 protein: ASRAGHSNTEAF
J gene: TRBJ2-5; V gene: TRBV5-5; CDR3 protein: ASSSSATQY
J gene: TRBJ1-1; V gene: TRBV6-4; CDR3 protein: ASRSRDAAEAF
J gene: TRBJ2-1; V gene: TRBV5-1; CDR3 protein: ASSAGGAGAGYEQF
J gene: TRBJ1-1; V gene: TRBV2; CDR3 protein: ASKGTANTEAF
J gene: TRBJ2-2; V gene: TRBV4-1; CDR3 protein: AGGRGRRGALNTGELF
J gene: TRBJ2-1; V gene: TRBV6-1; CDR3 protein: ASTFSTREQF
J gene: TRBJ2-3; V gene: TRBV7-8; CDR3 protein: ASTFAGPSSTDTQY